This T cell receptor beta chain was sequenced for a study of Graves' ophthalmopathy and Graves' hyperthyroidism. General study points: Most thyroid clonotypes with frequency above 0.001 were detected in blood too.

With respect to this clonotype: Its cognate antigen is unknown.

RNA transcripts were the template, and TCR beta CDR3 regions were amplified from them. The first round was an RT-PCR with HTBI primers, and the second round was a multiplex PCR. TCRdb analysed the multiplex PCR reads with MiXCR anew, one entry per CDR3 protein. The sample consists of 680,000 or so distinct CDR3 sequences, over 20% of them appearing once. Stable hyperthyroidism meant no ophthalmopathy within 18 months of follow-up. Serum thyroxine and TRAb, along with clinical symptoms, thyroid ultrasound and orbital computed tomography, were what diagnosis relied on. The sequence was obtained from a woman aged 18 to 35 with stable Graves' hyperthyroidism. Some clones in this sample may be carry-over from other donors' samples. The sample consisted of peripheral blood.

CDR3 in DNA: TGTGCCAGCAAAGTGAGAACAGGGAGGAACACTGAAGCTTTCTTT. It codes for CASKVRTGRNTEAFF. The chain is built from TRBV12-3 or TRBV12-4 and TRBJ1-1; possibly TRBD1 for D (6 bases). The CDR3 loop spans 15 amino acids. V was cut by 7 bases and J by 1 base, with 16 bases left in between.